The clone carrying this T cell receptor beta chain was counted a few times. Its antigen is currently unknown. The record originates from a study of T cells after yellow fever vaccination. Study results and limitations: Weaker, the secondary response had a peak occurring faster, on day 5 versus 15. Reappearance after the booster was seen for most primary-vaccination clones, at 95% to 96% CD4 and 70% to 90% CD8.

Universal primer sites and UMIs were introduced during 5'RACE template-switching synthesis of TCR cDNA. From the 5' RACE reads, TCRdb called clonotypes with MiXCR, one entry per CDR3 protein. The profile shows about 340,000 distinct CDR3 sequences, roughly 9.4% of them singletons. The sequences come from PBMCs, collected on the day of the first yellow fever vaccination. This receptor was taken from a man aged 18 to 30 who received the YFV17D yellow fever vaccine.

DNA for the CDR3: TGTGCCAGCAGCCGCGAGTCCAGGAGCTCCTACAATGAGCAGTTCTTC. Translated: CASSRESRSSYNEQFF. The genes are TRBV7-2 and TRBJ2-1; D remains unclear. Trimming took 5 bases from V and 0 from J, leaving 14 bases between them. The germline V gene has CDR1 SGHTA and CDR2 FQGNSA. The length of the CDR3 is 16 residues.